The rows below give T cell receptor beta chains drawn from one sample of a study of T cell repertoires in cytomegalovirus infection. Via MiXCR, TCRdb re-called the reads, giving one row per CDR3 protein. The data contain about 400,000 distinct CDR3 sequences, 15% to 20% of them singletons. The sample comprised PBMCs. These receptors were collected from a human donor in good health (CMV status not recorded). Some clones in this sample may be carry-over from other donors' samples. Each CDR3 is given with its conserved first and last residue. A D gene is named only where the DNA matches it firmly. Not every row has a clone size; where given, it reads once, few, many or a size class.

cdr3_length clone_size d_call j_call v_call cdr3_aa cdr3_nt
15 few - TRBJ1-5 TRBV12-3/TRBV12-4 CASRKTGGSNQPQHF TGTGCCAGCAGGAAGACCGGGGGTAGCAATCAGCCCCAGCATTTT
14 few - TRBJ1-1 TRBV5-4 CASSLDKSGTEAFF TGTGCCAGCAGCTTGGATAAATCGGGCACTGAAGCTTTCTTT
14 many - TRBJ2-1 TRBV12-3/TRBV12-4 CASSQQGSYNEQFF TGTGCCAGCAGTCAACAGGGTTCCTACAATGAGCAGTTCTTC
15 few - TRBJ2-7 TRBV6-5 CASSYSAGINYEQYF TGTGCCAGCAGTTACTCGGCAGGGATCAACTACGAGCAGTACTTC
14 - - TRBJ2-1 TRBV7-2 CASSFEGSYNEQFF TGTGCCAGCAGCTTTGAGGGTAGTTACAATGAGCAGTTCTTC
15 many TRBD1 TRBJ1-1 TRBV5-4 CASSPGQGKNTEAFF TGTGCCAGCAGCCCAGGACAGGGGAAGAACACTGAAGCTTTCTTT
14 few - TRBJ1-4 TRBV15 CATSKTAQNEKLFF TGTGCCACCAGCAAGACAGCCCAGAATGAAAAACTGTTTTTT
13 few TRBD2 TRBJ2-7 TRBV20-1 CSAALAGRYEQYF TGCAGTGCGGCCCTAGCGGGGCGCTACGAGCAGTACTTC
15 many - TRBJ1-5 TRBV7-2 CASSFGAGINQPQHF TGTGCCAGCAGCTTTGGCGCAGGCATCAATCAGCCCCAGCATTTT
16 many TRBD2 TRBJ2-3 TRBV14 CASSSGLAGVVDTQYF TGTGCCAGCAGCTCTGGACTAGCGGGAGTGGTAGATACGCAGTATTTT
12 few - TRBJ2-3 TRBV9 CASSSSNGGQYF TGTGCCAGCAGCTCCAGTAATGGTGGACAGTATTTT
13 few TRBD2 TRBJ2-1 TRBV11-2 CASSQGLAGLLHF TGTGCCAGCAGCCAAGGACTAGCGGGACTCCTTCACTTC
14 many - TRBJ1-2 TRBV7-2 CASSPATQGRGYTF TGTGCCAGCAGCCCCGCAACGCAGGGTCGTGGCTACACCTTC
12 few - TRBJ2-2 TRBV7-2 CASSFSTGELFF TGTGCCAGCAGCTTTTCCACCGGGGAGCTGTTTTTT
13 many - TRBJ2-1 TRBV2 CASRREHYNEQFF TGTGCCAGCAGGAGGGAGCACTACAATGAGCAGTTCTTC
11 - TRBD2 TRBJ2-6 TRBV11-2 CASSLGRGLTF TGTGCCAGCAGCTTGGGGAGGGGCCTGACTTTC
16 many TRBD2 TRBJ2-5 TRBV7-9 CASSSSGSSGRETQYF TGTGCCAGCAGCTCATCTGGTTCTAGCGGGAGGGAGACCCAGTACTTC
13 many - TRBJ1-2 TRBV7-2 CASSSTDGDGYTF TGTGCCAGCAGCTCCACGGACGGGGATGGCTACACCTTC
15 few - TRBJ2-7 TRBV6-1 CASSEGGNSAYEQYF TGTGCCAGCAGTGAAGGAGGGAACTCCGCCTACGAGCAGTACTTC
14 few - TRBJ1-2 TRBV7-2 CASSDGQRLYGYTF TGTGCCAGCAGCGACGGACAGCGCCTCTATGGCTACACCTTC
18 - - TRBJ1-5 TRBV6-6 CASSPYGPGQGGGQPQHF TGTGCCAGCAGTCCTTACGGGCCGGGGCAGGGCGGCGGACAGCCCCAGCATTTT
14 many - TRBJ2-3 TRBV7-2 CASSFDQGTDTQYF TGTGCCAGCAGCTTTGACCAAGGCACAGATACGCAGTATTTT
13 - TRBD2 TRBJ2-3 TRBV20-1 CSAKGLAEDTQYF TGCAGTGCAAAGGGACTAGCGGAAGATACGCAGTATTTT
14 - TRBD1 TRBJ2-1 TRBV6-2/TRBV6-3 CASSLTDRGAEQFF TGTGCCAGTTCCCTTACCGACAGGGGGGCTGAGCAGTTCTTC
13 few - TRBJ2-5 TRBV14 CASSRHYQETQYF TGTGCCAGCAGCCGGCACTACCAAGAGACCCAGTACTTC
14 - TRBD1 TRBJ1-2 TRBV6-8 CASTRRDRDFGYTF TGTGCCAGCACCCGACGGGACAGGGATTTTGGCTACACCTTC
14 few - TRBJ1-1 TRBV20-1 CSAGRPRGIAEAFF TGCAGTGCTGGGCGCCCGCGAGGAATTGCTGAAGCTTTCTTT
13 - - TRBJ2-3 TRBV19 CASSTQTRDTQYF TGTGCCAGTAGTACCCAGACCCGAGATACGCAGTATTTT
15 many - TRBJ1-2 TRBV7-2 CASTWTAKGGYGYTF TGTGCCAGCACCTGGACAGCCAAAGGAGGCTATGGCTACACCTTC
11 - - TRBJ1-2 TRBV2 CASSERVGYTF TGTGCCAGCAGTGAAAGGGTTGGCTACACCTTC
18 few - TRBJ2-1 TRBV29-1 CSVDLLGERGLNYNEQFF TGCAGCGTTGATTTGCTAGGGGAGAGGGGACTTAACTACAATGAGCAGTTCTTC
13 few - TRBJ2-2 TRBV9 CASSVVRAGELFF TGTGCCAGCAGCGTAGTACGGGCCGGGGAGCTGTTTTTT
15 many - TRBJ2-5 TRBV7-9 CASSLYAGVKETQYF TGTGCCAGCAGCTTATATGCAGGGGTTAAAGAGACCCAGTACTTC
15 - - TRBJ1-4 TRBV5-6 CASSLAVSSNEKLFF TGTGCCAGCAGCTTGGCAGTCTCCTCTAATGAAAAACTGTTTTTT
17 - TRBD1 TRBJ2-6 TRBV4-1 CASSQETGGAGANVLTF TGCGCCAGCAGCCAGGAAACAGGGGGCGCTGGGGCCAACGTCCTGACTTTC
15 many - TRBJ1-1 TRBV27 CASSPRPRSNTEAFF TGTGCCAGCAGTCCGAGACCGAGGTCCAACACTGAAGCTTTCTTT
17 few TRBD1 TRBJ2-2 TRBV7-9 CASSPRTGGPNTGELFF TGTGCCAGCAGCCCAAGGACAGGGGGACCCAACACCGGGGAGCTGTTTTTT
13 many - TRBJ2-1 TRBV7-2 CASSPLGTLEEFF TGTGCCAGCTCTCCTCTCGGGACTCTCGAGGAGTTCTTC
14 many TRBD1 TRBJ2-7 TRBV7-2 CASSWTGGDGEQYF TGTGCCAGCAGCTGGACAGGGGGCGATGGCGAGCAGTACTTC
14 - - TRBJ2-2 TRBV12-3/TRBV12-4 CASVSGANTGELFF TGTGCCAGCGTCTCTGGGGCGAACACCGGGGAGCTGTTTTTT